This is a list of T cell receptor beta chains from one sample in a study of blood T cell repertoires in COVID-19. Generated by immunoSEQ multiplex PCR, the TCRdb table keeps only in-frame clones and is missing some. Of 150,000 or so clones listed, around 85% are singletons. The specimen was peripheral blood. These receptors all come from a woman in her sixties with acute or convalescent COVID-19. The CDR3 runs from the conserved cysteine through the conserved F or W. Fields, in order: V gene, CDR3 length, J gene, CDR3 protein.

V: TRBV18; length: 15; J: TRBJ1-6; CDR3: CASSAQQDYNSPLHF
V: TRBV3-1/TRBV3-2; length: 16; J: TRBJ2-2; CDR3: CASSQERLGGTGELFF
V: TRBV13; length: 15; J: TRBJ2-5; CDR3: CASSLTGEYQETQYF
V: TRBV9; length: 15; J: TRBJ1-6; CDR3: CASSVDGGINSPLHF
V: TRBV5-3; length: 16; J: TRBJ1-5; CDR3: CARSVSGTGGRGPQHF
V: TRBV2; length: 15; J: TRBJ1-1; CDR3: CASSEAFAGGTEAFF
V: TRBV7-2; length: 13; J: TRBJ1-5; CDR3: CASSGLWSQPQHF
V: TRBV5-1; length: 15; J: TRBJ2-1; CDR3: CASSFGRSLYNEQFF
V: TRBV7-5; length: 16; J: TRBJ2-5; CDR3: CARSFSGGARQETQYF
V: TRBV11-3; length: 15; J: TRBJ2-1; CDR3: CASSLGGESYNEQFF
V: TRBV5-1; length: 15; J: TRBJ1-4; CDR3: CASSAGTTTNEKLFF